This entry lists 14 T cell receptor beta chains sequenced from one sample in a study of OX40 agonist ivuxolimab in advanced cancers. Profiled with immunoSEQ multiplex PCR; TCRdb holds only in-frame clones, not every one. Altogether around 100,000 clones are present, 75% to 90% being singletons, with the ten largest covering approximately 0.16%. The sample in question was CD4+ or CD8+ T cells sorted from blood, obtained in a trial of the OX40 agonist ivuxolimab. All receptors derive from an adult with an advanced solid tumor such as melanoma, head and neck, liver or kidney cancer.

The genes are TRBV27 and TRBJ1-5, with D tentatively TRBD1 (6 bases). CDR3 size: 16 residues. The germline V gene has CDR1 MNHEY and CDR2 SMNVEV (reference sequence). Trimming removed 8 bases from V and 1 base from J, with 18 bases in between. CDR3 DNA sequence: TGTGCCAGCGGTTCCCCTTCGAGGGGGAGCAATCAGCCCCAGCATTTT. It translates to CASGSPSRGSNQPQHF.

This chain uses TRBV10-3 with TRBJ1-4; 10 bases agree with TRBD1. Germline lookup yields CDR1 ENHRY and CDR2 SYGVKD. This CDR3 is 18 amino acids long. The V segment lost 3 bases and the J segment 3 bases; nucleotides outside the gene matches: 10. DNA of the CDR3: TGTGCCATCAGTGACCCCGCTGGGACAGGGGTAGCTAATGAAAAACTGTTTTTT. Translated: CAISDPAGTGVANEKLFF.

The chain uses TRBV19 and TRBJ1-5; D perhaps matches TRBD1 (5 bases). The CDR3 is 17 residues long. Germline V gene lookup returns CDR1 LNHDA and CDR2 SQIVND (reference sequence). With 6 bases removed from V and 0 bases from J, the gap between germline ends came to 18 bases. The CDR3 here is CASRTGTDSYSNQPQHF. The CDR3 DNA sequence: TGTGCCAGTAGAACCGGGACGGACTCTTATAGCAATCAGCCCCAGCATTTT.

This sequence joins TRBV11-3 and TRBJ2-2, with 8 positions matching TRBD2. This CDR3 has 16 residues. J was trimmed by 4 bases and V by 7 bases; bases with no gene match: 11. Germline lookup yields CDR1 SGHNT and CDR2 YENEEA. CDR3 DNA: TGTGCCAGCACCCGGGAGGGAGGGAGAGTCACCGGGGAGCTGTTTTTT. Residues: CASTREGGRVTGELFF.

The chain has TRBV19 and TRBJ2-1, with 8 bases fitting TRBD2. The trim removed 2 bases at V and 5 bases at J, leaving 5 bases unmatched. CDR1 is LNHDA and CDR2 is SQIVND in the germline V gene (reference sequence). There are 15 residues in the CDR3. CDR3 sequence: CASSILGGAHNEQFF. The CDR3 coding sequence is TGTGCCAGTAGTATACTCGGGGGGGCGCACAATGAGCAGTTCTTC.

CDR3 protein: CASSAMGRLAGQETQYF. CDR3 DNA sequence: TGTGCCAGCAGCGCAATGGGTCGCCTAGCGGGCCAAGAGACCCAGTACTTC. This chain links TRBV7-8 with TRBJ2-5; 8 bases are shared with TRBD2. Trimming cost V 5 bases and J 1 base; bases outside gene matches: 12. Germline V lookup: CDR1 SGHVS, CDR2 FQNEAQ. There are 17 residues in the CDR3.

This sequence joins TRBV5-1 and TRBJ2-3, with a possible D match to TRBD2 (5 bases). The CDR3 contains 15 residues. Germline V gives CDR1 SGHRS, CDR2 YFSETQ. Deletions cut 0 bases from V and 3 bases from J, with 11 bases between. The CDR3 loop reads CASSLAASRTDTQYF. In DNA, the CDR3 is TGCGCCAGCAGCTTGGCGGCTAGCAGAACAGATACGCAGTATTTT.

This clone was observed once. The chain recombines TRBV5-8 with TRBJ2-3; the D gene could be TRBD1 or TRBD2 (6 bases each). This CDR3 has 17 residues. Trimming stripped 5 bases from V and 3 bases from J, with 22 bases between. The germline CDR1 and CDR2 sequences are SGHTS and YDEGEE. CDR3 in amino acids: CASRVGRRLGGTDTQYF. In nucleotides, the CDR3 is TGTGCCAGCAGAGTCGGGCGGCGCCTAGGGGGGACAGATACGCAGTATTTT. The variable domain in full, completed from reference TRBV5-8 and TRBJ2-3, reads EAGVTQSPTHLIKTRGQQATLRCSPISGHTSVYWYQQALGLGLQFLLWYDEGEERNRGNFPPRFSGRQFPNYSSELNVNALELEDSALYLCASRVGRRLGGTDTQYFGPGTRLTVL.

The chain recombines TRBV5-6 with TRBJ2-4, with D possibly matching TRBD1 (5 bases). The CDR3 totals 15 residues. Deletions cut 0 bases from V and 2 bases from J, with 9 bases between. Germline V gene lookup returns CDR1 SGHDT and CDR2 YYEEEE. CDR3 protein: CASSLGQGPKNIQYF. The CDR3 region has the DNA TGTGCCAGCAGCTTGGGTCAGGGCCCCAAAAACATTCAGTACTTC. Together with reference TRBV5-6 and TRBJ2-4, the CDR3 gives the full variable domain: DAGVTQSPTHLIKTRGQQVTLRCSPKSGHDTVSWYQQALGQGPQFIFQYYEEEERQRGNFPDRFSGHQFPNYSSELNVNALLLGDSALYLCASSLGQGPKNIQYFGAGTRLSVL.

V usage is TRBV7-6 and J usage is TRBJ2-5; 7 nucleotides align to TRBD2. The CDR3 sequence is 14 residues long. With 5 bases clipped from V and 5 bases from J, the junction kept 8 bases outside the gene matches. Germline CDR1 and CDR2: SGHVS and FNYEAQ. The CDR3 spells CASSPGGYLETQYF. CDR3 in DNA: TGTGCCAGCAGCCCCGGGGGGTATTTGGAGACCCAGTACTTC.

The gene calls are TRBV7-3 and TRBJ2-7; no clear D gene. The V gene lost 5 bases and the J gene lost 10 bases, with 24 bases spanning the gap. The CDR3 loop spans 15 amino acids. CDR1 and CDR2 from the germline V gene are SGHTA and FQGTGA. CDR3 nucleotides: TGTGCCAGCAGCATAGCCACGGGCCCTACTGGCGAACAGTACTTC. This translates into CASSIATGPTGEQYF.

In its sample, this clone was seen once. V is TRBV2 and J is TRBJ1-6; tentative D call: TRBD1 (5 bases). V lost 2 bases to trimming and J lost 9 bases, with 11 bases between them. Per the germline V gene, CDR1 is SNHLY and CDR2 is FYNNEI. The CDR3 is 14 residues long. The chain's CDR3 is CASSEPGSGSPLHF. The CDR3 DNA reads as TGTGCCAGCAGTGAACCAGGGTCGGGTTCACCCCTCCACTTT.

A remark on this clone: Since no conserved phenylalanine or tryptophan closes the CDR3, a read error is the likely cause. V usage is TRBV5-1 and J usage is TRBJ1-2; possible D gene TRBD1, 6 bases. From germline, CDR1 is SGHRS and CDR2 YFSETQ. The CDR3 is 13 amino acids. The V and J ends lost 5 bases and 1 base respectively, with 9 bases between them. The CDR3 reads CASRKDSNYGYTL. The CDR3 nucleotides read TGCGCCAGCAGAAAGGACAGTAACTATGGCTACACCCTC.

The chain employs TRBV29-1 and TRBJ2-1, with 9 nucleotides matching TRBD1. V lost 6 bases, J lost 9 bases, and 27 bases stayed unmatched. This CDR3 is 19 amino acids long. The V gene's germline CDR1 is SQVTM and CDR2 ANQGSEA. The CDR3 reads CSVETGDRAFTFSQGEQFF. Written as DNA, the CDR3 is TGCAGCGTCGAAACAGGGGACAGGGCCTTCACCTTCTCCCAGGGTGAGCAGTTCTTC.